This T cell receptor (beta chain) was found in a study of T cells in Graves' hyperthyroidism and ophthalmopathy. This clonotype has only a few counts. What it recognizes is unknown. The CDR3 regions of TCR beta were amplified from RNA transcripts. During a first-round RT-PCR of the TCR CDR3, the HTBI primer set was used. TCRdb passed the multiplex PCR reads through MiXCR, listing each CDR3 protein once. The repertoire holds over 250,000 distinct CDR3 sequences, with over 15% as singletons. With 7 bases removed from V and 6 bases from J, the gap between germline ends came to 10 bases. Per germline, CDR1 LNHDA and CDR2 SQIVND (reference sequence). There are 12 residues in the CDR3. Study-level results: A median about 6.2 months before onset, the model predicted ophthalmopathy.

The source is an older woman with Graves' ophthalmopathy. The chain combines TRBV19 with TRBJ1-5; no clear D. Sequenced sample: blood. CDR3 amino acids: CASTLGSQPQHF. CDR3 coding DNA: TGTGCCAGTACCCTTGGATCTCAGCCCCAGCATTTT.